This T cell receptor beta chain came from a study of control samples from healthy donors and cancer patients. The CDR3 is made up of 13 amino acids. Looked up from germline, CDR1 is SGHRS and CDR2 is YFSETQ. Trimming at V came to 4 bases and at J to 12 bases, leaving 9 bases not matched to a gene. Clones were sequenced by immunoSEQ multiplex PCR, and TCRdb holds only the in-frame ones, with some missing. The table includes around 110,000 clones, 88% detected once. This clone has a handful of counts. Material for sequencing was blood. The sequence was obtained from a woman in her seventies in good health. V gene TRBV5-1 combines with J gene TRBJ2-1, with 8 positions matching TRBD2. For the CDR3, the DNA is TGCGCCAGCAGCACAGAAACAGCGGGGGTGCAGTTCTTC. Amino acids: CASSTETAGVQFF.